This T cell receptor (beta chain) was found in a study of T-cell reconstitution after alpha-beta-depleted transplantation in children. Researchers prepared the TCRbeta library using unique molecular identifiers, the study reports. MiXCR, applied by TCRdb to the PCR reads, yields one record per CDR3 protein. The table lists 250,000 to 400,000 distinct CDR3 sequences, over 20% of them singletons, with roughly 9.8% in the top ten. This clonotype has a handful of counts. V was pared by 3 bases and J by 8 bases, with 13 bases between. The CDR3 extends over 13 amino acids. The starting material was PBMCs, mostly from graft donor cells, obtained 180 days after TCRalphabeta/CD19-depleted stem cell transplant. This chain uses TRBV12-3 or TRBV12-4 with TRBJ1-2; the D is unclear. The source of this sequence is a male patient younger than 18 who had a stem cell transplant for acute lymphoblastic leukemia, so the T cells may come from the graft donor. In DNA, the CDR3 is TGTGCCAGCAGTTTGGCCAGGCGTCCCGGCTACACCTTC. Its protein is CASSLARRPGYTF.